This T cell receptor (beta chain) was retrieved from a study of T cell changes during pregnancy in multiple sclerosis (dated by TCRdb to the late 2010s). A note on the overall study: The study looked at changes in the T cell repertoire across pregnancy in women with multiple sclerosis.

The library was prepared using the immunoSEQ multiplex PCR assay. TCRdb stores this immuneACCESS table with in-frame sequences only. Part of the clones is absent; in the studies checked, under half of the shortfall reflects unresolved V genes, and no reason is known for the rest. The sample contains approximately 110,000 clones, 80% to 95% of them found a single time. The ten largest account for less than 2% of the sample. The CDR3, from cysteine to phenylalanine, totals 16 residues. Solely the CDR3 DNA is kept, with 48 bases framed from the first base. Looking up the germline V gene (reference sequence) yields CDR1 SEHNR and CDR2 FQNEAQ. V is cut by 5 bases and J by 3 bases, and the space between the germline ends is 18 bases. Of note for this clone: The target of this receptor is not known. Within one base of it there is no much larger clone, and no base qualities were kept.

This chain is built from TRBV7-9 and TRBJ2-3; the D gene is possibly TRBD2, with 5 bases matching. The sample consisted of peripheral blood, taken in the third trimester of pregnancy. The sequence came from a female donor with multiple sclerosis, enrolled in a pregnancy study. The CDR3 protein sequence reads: CASSPRAVGGTDTQYF. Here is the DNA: TGTGCCAGCAGCCCCCGAGCGGTCGGTGGTACAGATACGCAGTATTTT.